The TCR beta chain described here comes from a study of blood T cells in healthy people across ages. For the second PCR, which ran for roughly 6 to 12 cycles, a sample-barcoded 5' primer and a J-beta primer mix were used. MiXCR, applied by TCRdb to the 5' RACE reads, yields one record per CDR3 protein. Of hundreds of thousands of distinct CDR3 sequences in the sample, 21% are singletons; the top ten hold roughly 3.7%. The CDR3 is made up of 13 amino acids. The junction had 5 bases not matched to a gene; V was cut back by 3 bases and J by 6 bases. CDR1 DFQATT and CDR2 SNEGSKA come from the germline V gene (reference sequence). The table lists this clonotype with a few counts.

V gene TRBV20-1 combines with J gene TRBJ2-3; 8 bases align to TRBD2. The sequence was collected from a man in his sixties or seventies in good health. The sequenced material came from blood. CDR3: CSASRTSSDTQYF. The CDR3 nucleotides read TGCAGTGCTAGCAGGACTAGCTCTGATACGCAGTATTTT.